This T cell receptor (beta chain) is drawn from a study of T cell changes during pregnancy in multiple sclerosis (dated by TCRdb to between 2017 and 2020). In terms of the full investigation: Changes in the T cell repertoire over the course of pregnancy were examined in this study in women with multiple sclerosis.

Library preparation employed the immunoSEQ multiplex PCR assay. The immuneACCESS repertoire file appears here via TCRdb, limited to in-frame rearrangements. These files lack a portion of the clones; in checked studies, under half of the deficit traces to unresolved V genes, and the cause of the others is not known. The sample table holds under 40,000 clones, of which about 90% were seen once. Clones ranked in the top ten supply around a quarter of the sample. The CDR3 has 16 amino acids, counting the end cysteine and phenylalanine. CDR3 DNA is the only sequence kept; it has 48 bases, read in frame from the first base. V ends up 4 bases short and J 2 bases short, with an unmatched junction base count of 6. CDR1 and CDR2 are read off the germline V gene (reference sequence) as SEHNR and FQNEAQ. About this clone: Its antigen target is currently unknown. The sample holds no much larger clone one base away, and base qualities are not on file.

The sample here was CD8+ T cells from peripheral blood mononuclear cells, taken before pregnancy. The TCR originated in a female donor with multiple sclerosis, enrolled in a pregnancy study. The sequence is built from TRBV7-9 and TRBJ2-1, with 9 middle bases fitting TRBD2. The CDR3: CASSSSLAGTYNEQFF. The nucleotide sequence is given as TGTGCCAGCAGCTCATCGCTAGCGGGAACCTACAATGAGCAGTTCTTC.